The T cell receptor beta chain under discussion was sequenced for a study of blood T cells in healthy people across ages. It was with a sample-barcoded 5' primer and a J-beta primer mix that a second PCR of roughly 7 to 12 cycles was run. TCRdb recomputed calls from the 5' RACE reads with MiXCR, one row per CDR3 protein. The sample yields about 770,000 distinct CDR3 sequences, roughly 44% seen once. The donors, healthy Caucasians from Russia, were aged about 6 to 95. The V end was cut by 2 bases, the J end by 7 bases, with 15 bases between. In germline, CDR1 is DFQATT, CDR2 SNEGSKA (reference sequence). The CDR3 extends over 13 amino acids.

This receptor was obtained from a man in his 60s in good health. Sequenced: blood. The rearrangement links TRBV20-1 to TRBJ2-7; D is unclear. This CDR3 is CSARPDTYNEQYF. The CDR3 DNA is TGCAGTGCTAGACCTGACACCTACAATGAGCAGTACTTC.